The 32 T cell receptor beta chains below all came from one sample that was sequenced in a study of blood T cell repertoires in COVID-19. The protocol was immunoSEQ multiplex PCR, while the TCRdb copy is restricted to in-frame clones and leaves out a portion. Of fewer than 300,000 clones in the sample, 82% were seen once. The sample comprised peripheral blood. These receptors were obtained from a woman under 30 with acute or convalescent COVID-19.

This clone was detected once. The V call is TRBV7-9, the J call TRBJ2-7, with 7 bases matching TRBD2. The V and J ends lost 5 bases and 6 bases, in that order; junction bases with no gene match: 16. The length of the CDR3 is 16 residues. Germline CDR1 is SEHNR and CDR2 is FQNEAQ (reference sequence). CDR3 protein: CASSTSGDYIGREQYF. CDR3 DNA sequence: TGTGCCAGCAGCACCTCTGGGGACTATATCGGCCGCGAGCAGTACTTC.

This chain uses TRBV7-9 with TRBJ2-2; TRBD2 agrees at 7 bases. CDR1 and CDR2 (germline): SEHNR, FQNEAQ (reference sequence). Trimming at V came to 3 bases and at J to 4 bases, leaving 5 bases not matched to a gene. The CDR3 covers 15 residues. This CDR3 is CASSFFGTTTGELFF. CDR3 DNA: TGTGCCAGCAGCTTCTTCGGGACTACCACCGGGGAGCTGTTTTTT.

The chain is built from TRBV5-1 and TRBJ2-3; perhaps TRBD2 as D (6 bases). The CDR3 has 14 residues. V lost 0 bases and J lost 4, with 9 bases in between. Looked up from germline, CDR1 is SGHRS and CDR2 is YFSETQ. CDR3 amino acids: CASSLGGGADTQYF. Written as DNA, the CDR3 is TGCGCCAGCAGCTTGGGGGGAGGAGCAGATACGCAGTATTTT.

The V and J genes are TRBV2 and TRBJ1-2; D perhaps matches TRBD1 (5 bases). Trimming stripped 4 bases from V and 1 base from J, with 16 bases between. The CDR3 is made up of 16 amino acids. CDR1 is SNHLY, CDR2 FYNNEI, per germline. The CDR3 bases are TGTGCCAGCAGTGTGAGGGTGGGGACTTTTAACTATGGCTACACCTTC. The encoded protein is CASSVRVGTFNYGYTF.

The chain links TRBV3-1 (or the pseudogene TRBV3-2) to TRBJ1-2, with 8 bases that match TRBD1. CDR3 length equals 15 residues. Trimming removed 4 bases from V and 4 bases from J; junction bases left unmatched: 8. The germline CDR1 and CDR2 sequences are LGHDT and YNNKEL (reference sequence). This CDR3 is CASSLTGTGAYGYTF. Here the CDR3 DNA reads TGTGCCAGCAGCCTAACCGGGACAGGAGCCTATGGCTACACCTTC.

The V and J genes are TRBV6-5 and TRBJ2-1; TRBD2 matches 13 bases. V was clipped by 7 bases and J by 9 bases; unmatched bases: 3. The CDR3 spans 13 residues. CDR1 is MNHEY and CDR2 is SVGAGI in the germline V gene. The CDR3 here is CASKGLAGTEQFF. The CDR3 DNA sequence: TGTGCCAGCAAGGGACTAGCGGGAACTGAGCAGTTCTTC.

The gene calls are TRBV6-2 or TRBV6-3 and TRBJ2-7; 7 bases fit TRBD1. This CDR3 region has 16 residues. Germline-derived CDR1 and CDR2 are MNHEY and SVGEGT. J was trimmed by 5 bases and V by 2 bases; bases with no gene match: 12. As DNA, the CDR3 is TGTGCCAGCAGTTACCATGTTAAACAGGGGTCCGACGAGCAGTACTTC. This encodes CASSYHVKQGSDEQYF.

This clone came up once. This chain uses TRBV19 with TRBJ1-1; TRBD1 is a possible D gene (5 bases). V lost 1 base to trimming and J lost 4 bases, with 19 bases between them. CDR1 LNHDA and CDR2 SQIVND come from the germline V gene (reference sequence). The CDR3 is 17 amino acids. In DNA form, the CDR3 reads TGTGCCAGTAGTATAGCATCAGGGAAGACACTCTTCACTGAAGCTTTCTTT. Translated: CASSIASGKTLFTEAFF.

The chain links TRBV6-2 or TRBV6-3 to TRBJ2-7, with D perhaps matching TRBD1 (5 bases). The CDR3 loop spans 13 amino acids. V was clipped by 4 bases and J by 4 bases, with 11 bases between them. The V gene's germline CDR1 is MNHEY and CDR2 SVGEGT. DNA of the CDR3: TGTGCCAGCAGTTTTCTGAACAGGTACGAGCAGTACTTC. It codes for CASSFLNRYEQYF.

Written as DNA, the CDR3 is TGTGCCAGCAGCCACGGACAGGGGGCTGGGAATTCACCCCTCCACTTT. Protein sequence: CASSHGQGAGNSPLHF. This chain uses TRBV3-1 (or the pseudogene TRBV3-2) with TRBJ1-6; 11 bases map to TRBD1. From germline, CDR1 is LGHDT and CDR2 YNNKEL (reference sequence). The CDR3 loop spans 16 amino acids. Trimming took 3 bases from V and 7 from J; bases not matched to a gene: 5.

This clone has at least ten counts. CDR3 DNA sequence: TGCGCCAGCCGGCGGACAGGGTCTGGCTACACCTTC. Protein sequence: CASRRTGSGYTF. This chain links TRBV10-1 with TRBJ1-2; 8 bases agree with TRBD1. Looked up from germline, CDR1 is WNHNN and CDR2 is SYGVQD (reference sequence). V lost 8 bases to trimming and J lost 7 bases; unmatched junction nucleotides: 6. The CDR3 runs to 12 residues.

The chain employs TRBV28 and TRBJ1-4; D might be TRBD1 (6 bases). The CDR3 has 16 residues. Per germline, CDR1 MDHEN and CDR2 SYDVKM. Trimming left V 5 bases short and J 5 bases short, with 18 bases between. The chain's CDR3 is CASSTGGASRNEKLFF. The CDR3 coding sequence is TGTGCCAGCAGTACTGGGGGGGCCAGTCGCAATGAAAAACTGTTTTTT.

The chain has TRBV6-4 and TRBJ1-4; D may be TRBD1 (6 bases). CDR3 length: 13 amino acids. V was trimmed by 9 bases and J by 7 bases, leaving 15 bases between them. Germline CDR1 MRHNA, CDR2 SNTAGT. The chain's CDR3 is CARRQAKGEKLFF. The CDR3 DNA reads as TGTGCCAGGAGACAGGCCAAGGGTGAAAAACTGTTTTTT.

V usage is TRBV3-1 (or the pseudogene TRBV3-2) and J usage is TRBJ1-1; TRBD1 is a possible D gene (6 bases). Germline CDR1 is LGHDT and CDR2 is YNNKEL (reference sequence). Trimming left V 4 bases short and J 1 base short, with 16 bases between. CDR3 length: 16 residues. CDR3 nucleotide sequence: TGTGCCAGCAGCCCCCGGGACAAGCATAGGAACACTGAAGCTTTCTTT. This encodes CASSPRDKHRNTEAFF.

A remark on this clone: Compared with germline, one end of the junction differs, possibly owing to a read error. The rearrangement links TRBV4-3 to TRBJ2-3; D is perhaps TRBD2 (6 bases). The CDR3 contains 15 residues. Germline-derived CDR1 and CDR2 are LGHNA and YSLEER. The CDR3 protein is CASSRLAQSTDTQYF. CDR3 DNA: TGCGCCAGTAGCCGGCTAGCGCAAAGCACAGATACGCAGTATTTT.

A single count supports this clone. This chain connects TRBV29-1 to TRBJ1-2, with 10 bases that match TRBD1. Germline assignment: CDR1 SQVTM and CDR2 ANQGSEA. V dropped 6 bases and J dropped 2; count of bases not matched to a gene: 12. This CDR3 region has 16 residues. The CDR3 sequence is CSVDRGHLMSNYGYTF. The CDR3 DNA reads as TGCAGCGTAGACAGGGGGCACCTCATGTCGAACTATGGCTACACCTTC.

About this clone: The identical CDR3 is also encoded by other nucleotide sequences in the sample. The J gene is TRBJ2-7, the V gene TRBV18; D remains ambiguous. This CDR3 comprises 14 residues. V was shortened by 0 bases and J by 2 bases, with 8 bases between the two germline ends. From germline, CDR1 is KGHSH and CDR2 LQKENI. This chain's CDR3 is CASSPPGQTYEQYF. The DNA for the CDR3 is TGTGCCAGCTCACCACCGGGCCAGACCTACGAGCAGTACTTC.

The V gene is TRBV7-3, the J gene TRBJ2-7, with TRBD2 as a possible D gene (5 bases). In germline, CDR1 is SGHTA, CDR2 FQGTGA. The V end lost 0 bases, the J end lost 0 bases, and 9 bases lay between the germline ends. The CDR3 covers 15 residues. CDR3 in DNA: TGTGCCAGCAGCTTAACGGCGGGCCTCTCCTACGAGCAGTACTTC. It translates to CASSLTAGLSYEQYF.

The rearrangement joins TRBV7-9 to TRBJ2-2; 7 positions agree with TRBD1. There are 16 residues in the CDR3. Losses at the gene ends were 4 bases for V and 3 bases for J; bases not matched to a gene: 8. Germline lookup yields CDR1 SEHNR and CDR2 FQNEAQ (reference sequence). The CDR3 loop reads CASSSSPQGYTGELFF. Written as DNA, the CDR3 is TGTGCCAGCAGCTCGAGCCCACAGGGGTACACCGGGGAGCTGTTTTTT.

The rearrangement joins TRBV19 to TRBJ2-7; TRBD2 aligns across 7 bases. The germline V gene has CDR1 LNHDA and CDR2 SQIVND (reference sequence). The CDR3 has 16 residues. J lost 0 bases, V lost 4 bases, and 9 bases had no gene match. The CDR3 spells CASSSTGGALSYEQYF. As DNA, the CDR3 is TGTGCCAGTAGTAGCACGGGAGGAGCCCTCTCCTACGAGCAGTACTTC.

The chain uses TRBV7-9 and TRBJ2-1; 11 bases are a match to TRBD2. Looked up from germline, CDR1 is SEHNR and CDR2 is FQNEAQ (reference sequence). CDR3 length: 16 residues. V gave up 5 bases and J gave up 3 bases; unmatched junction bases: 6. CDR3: CASSGVLAGGYNEQFF. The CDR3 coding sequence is TGTGCCAGCAGCGGAGTTCTAGCGGGAGGCTACAATGAGCAGTTCTTC.

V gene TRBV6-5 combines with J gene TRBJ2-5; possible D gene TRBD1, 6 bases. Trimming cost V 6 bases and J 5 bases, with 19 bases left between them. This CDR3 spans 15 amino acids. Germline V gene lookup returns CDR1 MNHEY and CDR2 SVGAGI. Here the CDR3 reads CASSPTGHYLETQYF. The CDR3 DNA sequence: TGTGCCAGCAGCCCCACGGGACACTACCTGGAGACCCAGTACTTC.

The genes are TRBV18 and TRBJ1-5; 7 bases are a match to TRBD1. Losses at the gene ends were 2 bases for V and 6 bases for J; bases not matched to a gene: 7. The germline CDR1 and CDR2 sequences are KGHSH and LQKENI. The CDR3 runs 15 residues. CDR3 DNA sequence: TGTGCCAGCTCACCAAACGAAAGGGGGCGTCAGCCCCAGCATTTT. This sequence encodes CASSPNERGRQPQHF.

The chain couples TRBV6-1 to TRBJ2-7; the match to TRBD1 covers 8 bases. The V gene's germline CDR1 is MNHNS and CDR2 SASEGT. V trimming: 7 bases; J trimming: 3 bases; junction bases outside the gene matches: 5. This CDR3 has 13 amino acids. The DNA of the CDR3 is TGTGCCAGCAATCCCGGACAGGGCTACGAGCAGTACTTC. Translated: CASNPGQGYEQYF.

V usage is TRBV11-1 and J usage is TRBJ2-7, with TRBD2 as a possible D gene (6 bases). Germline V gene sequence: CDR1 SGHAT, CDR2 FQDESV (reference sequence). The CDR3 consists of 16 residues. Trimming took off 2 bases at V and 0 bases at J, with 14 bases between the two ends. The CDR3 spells CASSLFGSLGSYEQYF. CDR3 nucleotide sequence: TGTGCCAGCAGCTTATTCGGGAGCTTAGGCTCCTACGAGCAGTACTTC.

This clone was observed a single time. As DNA, the CDR3 is TGCGCCAGCAGCCCCGAACCCGGGGCAACTAATGAAAAACTGTTTTTT. Translated, it gives CASSPEPGATNEKLFF. This chain links TRBV5-1 with TRBJ1-4; D gene uncertain. This CDR3 contains 16 residues. CDR1 and CDR2 (germline): SGHRS, YFSETQ. Between the trimmed V and J ends, which lost 4 bases and 0 bases, there was a span of 13 bases.

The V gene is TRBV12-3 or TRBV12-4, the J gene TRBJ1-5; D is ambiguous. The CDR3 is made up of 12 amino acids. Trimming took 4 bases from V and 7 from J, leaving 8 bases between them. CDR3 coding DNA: TGTGCCAGCAGTTGGAGTGTCCAGCCCCAGCATTTT. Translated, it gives CASSWSVQPQHF.

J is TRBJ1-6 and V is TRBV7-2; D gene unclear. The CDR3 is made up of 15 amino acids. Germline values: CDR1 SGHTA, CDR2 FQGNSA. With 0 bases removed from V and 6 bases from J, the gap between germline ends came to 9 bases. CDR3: CASSLASGSNSPLHF. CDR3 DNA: TGTGCCAGCAGCTTAGCATCGGGTTCTAATTCACCCCTCCACTTT.

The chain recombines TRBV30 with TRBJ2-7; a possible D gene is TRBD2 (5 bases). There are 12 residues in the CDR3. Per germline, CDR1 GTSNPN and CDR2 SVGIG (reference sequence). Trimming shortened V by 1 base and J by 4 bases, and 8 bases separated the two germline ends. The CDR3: CAWSAGMYEQYF. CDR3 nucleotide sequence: TGTGCCTGGAGTGCCGGGATGTACGAGCAGTACTTC.

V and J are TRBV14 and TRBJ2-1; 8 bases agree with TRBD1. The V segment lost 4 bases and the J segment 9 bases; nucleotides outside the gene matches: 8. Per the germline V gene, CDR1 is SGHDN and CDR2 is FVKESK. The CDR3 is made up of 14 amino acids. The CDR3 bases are TGTGCCAGCAGCCCAGCCAGGGGGCCGGGTGAGCAGTTCTTC. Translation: CASSPARGPGEQFF. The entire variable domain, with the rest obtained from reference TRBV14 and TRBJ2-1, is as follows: EAGVTQFPSHSVIEKGQTVTLRCDPISGHDNLYWYRRVMGKEIKFLLHFVKESKQDESGMPNNRFLAERTGGTYSTLKVQPAELEDSGVYFCASSPARGPGEQFFGPGTRLTVL.

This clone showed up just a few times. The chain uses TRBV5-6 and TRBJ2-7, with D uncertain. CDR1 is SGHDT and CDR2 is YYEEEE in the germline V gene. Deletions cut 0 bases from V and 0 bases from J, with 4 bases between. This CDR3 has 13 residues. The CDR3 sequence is CASSLGHSYEQYF. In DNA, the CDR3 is TGTGCCAGCAGCTTGGGGCACTCCTACGAGCAGTACTTC.

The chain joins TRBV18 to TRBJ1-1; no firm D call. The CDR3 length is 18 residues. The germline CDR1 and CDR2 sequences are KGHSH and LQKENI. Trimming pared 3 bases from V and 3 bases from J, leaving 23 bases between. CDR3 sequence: CASSPRLEVLVGDTEAFF. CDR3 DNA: TGTGCCAGCTCACCGCGACTAGAAGTGCTAGTAGGCGACACTGAAGCTTTCTTT.